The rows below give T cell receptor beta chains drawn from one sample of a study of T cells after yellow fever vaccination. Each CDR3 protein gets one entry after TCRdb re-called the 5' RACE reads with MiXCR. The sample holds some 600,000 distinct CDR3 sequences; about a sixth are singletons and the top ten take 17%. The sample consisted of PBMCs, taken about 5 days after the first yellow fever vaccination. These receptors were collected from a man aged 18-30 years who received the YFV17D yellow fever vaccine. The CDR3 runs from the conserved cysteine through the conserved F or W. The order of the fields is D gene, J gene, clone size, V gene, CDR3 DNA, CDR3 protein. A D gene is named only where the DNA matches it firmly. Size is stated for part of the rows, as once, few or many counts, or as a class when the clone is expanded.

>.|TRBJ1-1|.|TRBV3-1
TGTGCCAGCAGCCAAACAGGACCATCCCAAGCTTTCTTT
CASSQTGPSQAFF
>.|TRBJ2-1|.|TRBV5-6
TGTGCCAGCAGCTTGGTAGGCGGGGGCCTAGGCAATGAGCAGTTCTTC
CASSLVGGGLGNEQFF
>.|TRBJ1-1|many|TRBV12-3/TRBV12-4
TGTGCCAGCAGTTTTAAGGGAAACACTGAAGCTTTCTTT
CASSFKGNTEAFF
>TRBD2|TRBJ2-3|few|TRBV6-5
TGTGCCAGCAGTAACAACCGACTAGCGGGGGGGTACACAGATACGCAGTATTTT
CASSNNRLAGGYTDTQYF
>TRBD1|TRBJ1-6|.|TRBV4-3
TGCGCCAGCAGCCCAACCGGGACAGGGGATTCACCCCTCCACTTT
CASSPTGTGDSPLHF
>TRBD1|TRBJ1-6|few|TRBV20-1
TGCAGTGCTAGAGTCCCGGGGACAGGCGGGGGTGATTCACCCCTCCACTTT
CSARVPGTGGGDSPLHF
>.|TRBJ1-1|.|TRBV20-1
TGCAGTGCTAGAGACAGGGCGGAGGCTTTCTTT
CSARDRAEAFF
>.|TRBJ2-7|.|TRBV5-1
TGCGCCAGCAGCTTGGGGGCAGGGAGCTCCTACGAGCAGTACTTC
CASSLGAGSSYEQYF
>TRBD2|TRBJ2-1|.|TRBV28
TGTGCCAGCAACGGGGGGGCGTTTGAGCAGTTCTTC
CASNGGAFEQFF
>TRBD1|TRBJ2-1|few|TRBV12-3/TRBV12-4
TGTGCCAGCAGTCCCCGGGACAGGGGACGCCACTCCTACAATGAGCAGTTCTTC
CASSPRDRGRHSYNEQFF
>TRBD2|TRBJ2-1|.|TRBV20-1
TGCAGTGCTAGTAAGGTAGCGGGGGCCTATAACAATGAGCAGTTCTTC
CSASKVAGAYNNEQFF
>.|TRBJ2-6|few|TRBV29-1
TGCAGCGCGTTGGGAGTCTCTGGGGCCAACGTCCTGACTTTC
CSALGVSGANVLTF
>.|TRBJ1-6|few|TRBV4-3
TGCGCCAGCAGCCAAGATGATAGTTCGGGGGGTAGTTCACCCCTCCACTTT
CASSQDDSSGGSSPLHF
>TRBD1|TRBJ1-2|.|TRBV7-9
TGTGCCAGCAGCCCGGGACAGGGGGCTTTATCAGGCTATGGCTACACCTTC
CASSPGQGALSGYGYTF
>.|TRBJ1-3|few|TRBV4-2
TGTGCCAGCAGCCAAGGTCTGTCGGGCTCTGGAAACACCATATATTTT
CASSQGLSGSGNTIYF
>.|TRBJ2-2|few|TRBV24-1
TGTGCCACCAGTGACCGAACCTCAGTCACCGGGGAGCTGTTTTTT
CATSDRTSVTGELFF
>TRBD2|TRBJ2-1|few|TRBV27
TGTGCCAGCAGTTTTAAGAGCGGGGGGTTGAATGAGCAGTTCTTC
CASSFKSGGLNEQFF
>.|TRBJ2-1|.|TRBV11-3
TGTGCCAGCAGCTTATACGGGGCGGGTGATGAGCAGTTCTTC
CASSLYGAGDEQFF
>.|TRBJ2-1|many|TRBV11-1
TGTGCCAGCAGCTCCTCTAGGACCGACATAAACTCCTACAATGAGCAGTTCTTC
CASSSSRTDINSYNEQFF
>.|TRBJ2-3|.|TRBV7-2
TGTGCCAGCCCGCCCATGGGACCTACAGATACGCAGTATTTT
CASPPMGPTDTQYF
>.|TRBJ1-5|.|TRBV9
TGTGCCAGCAGCGTAGGGACCTCTACCGGGGGCAGCAATCAGCCCCAGCATTTT
CASSVGTSTGGSNQPQHF
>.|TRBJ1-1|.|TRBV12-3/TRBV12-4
TGTGCCAGCAGCACGACAGCGGGGGGCACTGAAGCTTTCTTT
CASSTTAGGTEAFF
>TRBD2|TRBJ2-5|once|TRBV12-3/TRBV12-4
TGTGCCAGCACTCCCAGCCAGCGGGGGATGGCCCAGTACTTC
CASTPSQRGMAQYF
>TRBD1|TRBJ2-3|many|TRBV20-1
TGCACCTGGGACAGGGGCCTCGACACAGATACGCAGTATTTT
CTWDRGLDTDTQYF
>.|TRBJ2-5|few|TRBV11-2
TGTGCCAGCAGCTTAGTTTCGTCCTCCCGGGAGACCCAGTACTTC
CASSLVSSSRETQYF
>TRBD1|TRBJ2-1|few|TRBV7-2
TGTGCCAGCAGCACCAGACAGGGGTCCTACAATGAGCAGTTCTTC
CASSTRQGSYNEQFF
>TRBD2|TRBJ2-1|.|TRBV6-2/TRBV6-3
TGTGCCAGCAGTTTTATAGCGGGGAATTCCTACAATGAGCAGTTCTTC
CASSFIAGNSYNEQFF
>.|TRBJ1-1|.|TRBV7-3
TGTGCCAGCAGCTTAACGGGGCAGGGGCTCACTGAAGCTTTCTTT
CASSLTGQGLTEAFF
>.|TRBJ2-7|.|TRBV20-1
TGCAGTGCTGAGGGGCCGGGACTCCCTCTTGGCGAGCAGTACTTC
CSAEGPGLPLGEQYF
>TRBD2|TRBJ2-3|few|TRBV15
TGTGCCACCAGCGGTGTTCTAGCGGCTAGCACAGATACGCAGTATTTT
CATSGVLAASTDTQYF
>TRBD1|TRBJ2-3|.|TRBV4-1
TGCGCCAGCAGCCAAAATCCGGGACAGGCGGAAGATACGCAGTATTTT
CASSQNPGQAEDTQYF
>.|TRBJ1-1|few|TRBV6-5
TGTGCCAGCAGTTACAACGCTGGAGAAACTGAAGCTTTCTTT
CASSYNAGETEAFF
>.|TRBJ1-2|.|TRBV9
TGTGCCAGCAGCGTAGTGGGCGGAAACTATGGCTACACCTTC
CASSVVGGNYGYTF
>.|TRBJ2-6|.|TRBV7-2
TGTGCCAGCAGTCATCAGGGGAGCTCTGGGGCCAACGTCCTGACTTTC
CASSHQGSSGANVLTF
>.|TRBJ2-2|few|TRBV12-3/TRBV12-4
TGTGCCAGCAGTAGGACAAGTCCGAACACCGGGGAGCTGTTTTTT
CASSRTSPNTGELFF
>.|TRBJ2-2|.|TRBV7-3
TGTGCCAGCAGCCCGACAGGCGATGACACCGGGGAGCTGTTTTTT
CASSPTGDDTGELFF
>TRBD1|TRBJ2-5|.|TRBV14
TGTGCCAGCAGCCAACTCCGAACTCGCCTTGAACAGGGGGTGAGAGAGACCCAGTACTTC
CASSQLRTRLEQGVRETQYF
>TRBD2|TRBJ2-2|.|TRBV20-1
TGCAGTGCACGGACTAGCGGGGGCCAACGGACCGGGGAGCTGTTTTTT
CSARTSGGQRTGELFF
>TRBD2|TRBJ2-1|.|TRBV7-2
TGTGCCAGCAGCTTCTGGACTAGCGGGGGGGGGAATGAGCAGTTCTTC
CASSFWTSGGGNEQFF
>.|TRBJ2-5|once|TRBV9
TGTGCCAGCAGCCTAGGAAGGCCTTTCCAAGAGACCCAGTACTTC
CASSLGRPFQETQYF
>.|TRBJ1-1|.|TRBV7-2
TGTGCCAGCAGCCCCACGAGGGTGGTGAACACTGAAGCTTTCTTT
CASSPTRVVNTEAFF
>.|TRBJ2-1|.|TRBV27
TGTGCCAGCAGTTTGTTACCCAACAATGAGCAGTTCTTC
CASSLLPNNEQFF